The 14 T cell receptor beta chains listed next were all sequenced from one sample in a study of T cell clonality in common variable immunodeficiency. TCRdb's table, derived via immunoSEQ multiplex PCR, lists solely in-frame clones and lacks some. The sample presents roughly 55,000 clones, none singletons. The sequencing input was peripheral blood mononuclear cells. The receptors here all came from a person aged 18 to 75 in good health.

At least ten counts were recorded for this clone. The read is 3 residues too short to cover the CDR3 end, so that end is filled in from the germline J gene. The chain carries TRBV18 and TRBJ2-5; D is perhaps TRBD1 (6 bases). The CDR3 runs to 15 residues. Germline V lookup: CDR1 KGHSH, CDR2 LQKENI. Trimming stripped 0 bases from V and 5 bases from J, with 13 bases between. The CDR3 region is CASSPPVRDKETQYF. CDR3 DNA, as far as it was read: TGTGCCAGCTCACCACCGGTCAGGGACAAGGAGACC.

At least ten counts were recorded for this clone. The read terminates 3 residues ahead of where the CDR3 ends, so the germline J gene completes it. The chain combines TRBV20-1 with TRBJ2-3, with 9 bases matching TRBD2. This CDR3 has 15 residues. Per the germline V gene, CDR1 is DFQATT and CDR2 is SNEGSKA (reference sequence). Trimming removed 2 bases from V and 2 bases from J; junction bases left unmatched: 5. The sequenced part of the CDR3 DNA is TGCAGTGCTAGACTCGCTAGCGGGACCACAGATACG. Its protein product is CSARLASGTTDT. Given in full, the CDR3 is CSARLASGTTDTQYF.

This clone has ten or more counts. This CDR3 reads CSVRLAGGAYEQYF. CDR3 DNA (partial): TGCAGCGTTCGACTAGCGGGAGGCGCCTACGAG. This chain joins TRBV29-1 and TRBJ2-7; 13 nucleotides align to TRBD2. The DNA ends 3 residues before the CDR3 does, and the rest of the CDR3 is filled in from the germline J gene. CDR3 size: 14 residues. After removal of 5 bases from V and 2 bases from J, the junction contained 3 bases not matched to a gene. CDR1 is SQVTM and CDR2 is ANQGSEA in the germline V gene.

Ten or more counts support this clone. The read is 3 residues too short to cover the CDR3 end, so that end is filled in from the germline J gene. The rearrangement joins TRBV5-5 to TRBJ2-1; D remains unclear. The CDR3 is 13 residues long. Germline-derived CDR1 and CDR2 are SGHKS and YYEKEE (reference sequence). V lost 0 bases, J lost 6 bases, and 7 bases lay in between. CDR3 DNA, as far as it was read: TGTGCCAGCAGCTTGGCCCTTTTCAATGAG. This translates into CASSLALFNE. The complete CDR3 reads CASSLALFNEQFF.

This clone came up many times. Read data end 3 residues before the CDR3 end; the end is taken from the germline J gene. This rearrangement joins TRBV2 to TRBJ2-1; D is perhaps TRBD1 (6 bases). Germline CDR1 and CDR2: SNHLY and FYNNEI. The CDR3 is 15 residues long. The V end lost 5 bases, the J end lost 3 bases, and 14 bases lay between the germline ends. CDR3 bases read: TGTGCCAGCAGTAAAGGGGACAACCTCTACAATGAG. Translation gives CASSKGDNLYNE. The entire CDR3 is CASSKGDNLYNEQFF.

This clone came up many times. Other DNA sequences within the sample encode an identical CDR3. CDR3 region: CSVEDGGTSGSIGETQYF. The CDR3 DNA, read in part, is TGCAGCGTTGAAGACGGGGGGACTAGCGGGAGTATAGGAGAGACC. The J gene is TRBJ2-5, the V gene TRBV29-1, with 14 nucleotides matching TRBD2. The read gets to within 3 residues of the CDR3 end, and the germline J gene fills in the rest. The J segment lost 4 bases and the V segment lost 0 bases, leaving 10 bases of the junction unmatched. Germline V gene lookup returns CDR1 SQVTM and CDR2 ANQGSEA. The CDR3 runs to 18 residues.

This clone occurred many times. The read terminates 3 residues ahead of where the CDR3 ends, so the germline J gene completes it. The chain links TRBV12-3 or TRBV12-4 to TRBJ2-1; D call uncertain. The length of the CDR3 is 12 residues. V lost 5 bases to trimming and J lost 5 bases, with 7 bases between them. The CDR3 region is CASSVLHNEQFF. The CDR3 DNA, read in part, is TGTGCCAGCAGTGTTCTCCACAATGAG.

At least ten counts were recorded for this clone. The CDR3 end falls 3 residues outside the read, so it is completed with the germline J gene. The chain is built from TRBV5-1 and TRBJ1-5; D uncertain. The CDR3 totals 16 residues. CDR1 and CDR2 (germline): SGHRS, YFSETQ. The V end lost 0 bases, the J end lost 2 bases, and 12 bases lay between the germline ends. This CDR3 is CASSLDGSTGNQPQHF. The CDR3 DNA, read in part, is TGCGCCAGCAGCTTGGACGGGTCAACGGGCAATCAGCCC.

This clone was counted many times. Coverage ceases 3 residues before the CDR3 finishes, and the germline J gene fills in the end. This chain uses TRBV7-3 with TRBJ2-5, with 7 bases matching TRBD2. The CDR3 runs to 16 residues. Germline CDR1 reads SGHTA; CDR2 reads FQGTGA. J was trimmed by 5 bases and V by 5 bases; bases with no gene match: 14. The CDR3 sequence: CASSRGGGSVGETQYF. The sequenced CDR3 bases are TGTGCCAGCAGCCGGGGTGGCGGGAGTGTAGGGGAGACC.

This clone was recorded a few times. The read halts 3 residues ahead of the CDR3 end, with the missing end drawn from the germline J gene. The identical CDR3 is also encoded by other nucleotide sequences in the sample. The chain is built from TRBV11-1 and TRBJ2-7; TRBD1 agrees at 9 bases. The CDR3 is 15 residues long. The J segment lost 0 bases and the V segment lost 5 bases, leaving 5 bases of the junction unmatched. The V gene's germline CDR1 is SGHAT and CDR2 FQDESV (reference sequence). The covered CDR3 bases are TGTGCCAGCAGCAAAACAGGGGGCAACTCCTACGAG. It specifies CASSKTGGNSYE. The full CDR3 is CASSKTGGNSYEQYF. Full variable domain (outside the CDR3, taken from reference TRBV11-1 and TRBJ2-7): EAEVAQSPRYKITEKSQAVAFWCDPISGHATLYWYRQILGQGPELLVQFQDESVVDDSQLPKDRFSAERLKGVDSTLKIQPAELGDSAMYLCASSKTGGNSYEQYFGPGTRLTVT.

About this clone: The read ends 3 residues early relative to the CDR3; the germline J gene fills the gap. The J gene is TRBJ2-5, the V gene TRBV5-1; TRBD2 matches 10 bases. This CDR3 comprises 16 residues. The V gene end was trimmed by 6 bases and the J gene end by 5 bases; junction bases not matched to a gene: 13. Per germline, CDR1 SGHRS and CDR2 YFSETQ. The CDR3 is CASTRTGTSVTETQYF. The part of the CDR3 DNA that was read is TGCGCCAGCACCCGAACCGGGACTAGCGTAACGGAGACC.

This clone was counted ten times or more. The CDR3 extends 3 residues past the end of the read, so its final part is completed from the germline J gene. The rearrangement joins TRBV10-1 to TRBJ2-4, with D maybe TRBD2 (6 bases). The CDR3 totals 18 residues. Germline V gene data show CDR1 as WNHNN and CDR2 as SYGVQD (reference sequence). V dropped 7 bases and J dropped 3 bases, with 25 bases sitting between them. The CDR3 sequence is CASITRFTGGKVKNIQYF. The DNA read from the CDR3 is TGCGCCAGCATTACCCGTTTTACTGGGGGGAAGGTCAAAAACATT.

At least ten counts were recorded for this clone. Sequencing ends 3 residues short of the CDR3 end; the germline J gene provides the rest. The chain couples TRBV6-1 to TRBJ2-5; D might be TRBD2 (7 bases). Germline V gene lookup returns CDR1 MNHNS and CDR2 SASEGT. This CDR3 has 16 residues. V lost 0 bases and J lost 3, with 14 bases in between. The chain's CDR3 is CASSEALRGLEETQYF. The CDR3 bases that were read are TGTGCCAGCAGTGAAGCGCTGCGGGGGCTGGAAGAGACC.

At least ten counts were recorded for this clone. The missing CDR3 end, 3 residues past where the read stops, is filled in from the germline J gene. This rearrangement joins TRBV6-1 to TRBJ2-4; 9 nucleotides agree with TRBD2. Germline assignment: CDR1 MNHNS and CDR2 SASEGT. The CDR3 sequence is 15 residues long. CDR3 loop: CASSEALSSGTNQYF. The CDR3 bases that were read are TGTGCCAGCAGTGAAGCATTGTCTAGCGGGACTAAT.